Shown below are 31 T cell receptor beta chains from a single sample sequenced in a study of T-cell reconstitution after alpha-beta-depleted transplantation in children. Preparing the TCRbeta library involved the use of unique molecular identifiers. TCRdb itself ran the PCR reads through MiXCR, one entry per CDR3 protein. The top ten hold about 1.1% of the sample, which has hundreds of thousands of distinct CDR3 sequences, 15% to 20% seen once. The sequenced sample was PBMCs from the stem cell graft donor, obtained from the stem cell graft. The receptor source for this set is a human donor who donated a stem cell graft to a child with acute myeloid leukemia.

This clonotype came up many times. The chain joins TRBV20-1 to TRBJ1-6; the D is unclear. Germline assignment: CDR1 DFQATT and CDR2 SNEGSKA (reference sequence). Trimming left V 2 bases short and J 7 bases short, with 15 bases between. CDR3 length equals 15 residues. The DNA of the CDR3 is TGCAGTGCTAGAAAACCGAGCCAAGCGAATTCACCCCTCCACTTT. This gives the protein CSARKPSQANSPLHF.

This clonotype was found a few times. The V call is TRBV5-5, the J call TRBJ2-2, with 9 bases aligning to TRBD1. J was trimmed by 4 bases and V by 6 bases; bases with no gene match: 7. Germline V CDR1 and CDR2: SGHKS, YYEKEE (reference sequence). The CDR3 extends over 15 amino acids. DNA for the CDR3: TGTGCCAGCATGAGGGGACAGGGTGGCACCGGGGAGCTGTTTTTT. As protein: CASMRGQGGTGELFF.

There are many counts of this clonotype. The genes are TRBV6-5 and TRBJ1-2; maybe TRBD1 (6 bases). The germline V gene has CDR1 MNHEY and CDR2 SVGAGI. This CDR3 is built from 16 residues. The ends were cut back, 2 bases at V and 4 bases at J, with 17 bases in the middle. The DNA for the CDR3 is TGTGCCAGCAGTTACACGAGAGGGGGTGGGCTCTATGGCTACACCTTC. Its translation: CASSYTRGGGLYGYTF.

This clonotype was recorded many times. The chain uses TRBV20-1 and TRBJ1-6; tentative D call: TRBD1 (5 bases). Trimming removed 0 bases from V and 1 base from J, with 10 bases in between. The CDR3 is made up of 16 amino acids. Germline lookup yields CDR1 DFQATT and CDR2 SNEGSKA (reference sequence). The CDR3 nucleotides are TGCAGTGCTAGAGATGTGGGGGAGTCCTATAATTCACCCCTCCACTTT. Translating gives CSARDVGESYNSPLHF.

This clonotype appeared many times. The V call is TRBV5-1, the J call TRBJ1-2, with a weak D call TRBD1 (6 bases). Trimming removed 4 bases at V and 4 bases at J, with 14 bases between. CDR1 SGHRS and CDR2 YFSETQ come from the germline V gene. This CDR3 contains 14 residues. In DNA, the CDR3 is TGCGCCAGCAGCCCCCGGACAGCTGGCTATGGCTACACCTTC. This translates into CASSPRTAGYGYTF.

This clonotype was picked up many times. The chain recombines TRBV25-1 with TRBJ1-4; no definite D call. This CDR3 comprises 13 residues. V gave up 5 bases and J gave up 5 bases, with 9 bases separating them. Germline CDR1 is MGHDK and CDR2 is SYGVNS. CDR3 amino acids: CASSLLRNEKLFF. For the CDR3, the DNA is TGTGCCAGCAGTCTCCTCAGGAATGAAAAACTGTTTTTT.

This clonotype was counted at least ten times. The gene calls are TRBV4-1 and TRBJ1-1; D gene uncertain. Trimming shortened V by 1 base and J by 7 bases, and 7 bases separated the two germline ends. Germline lookup yields CDR1 MGHRA and CDR2 YSYEKL. The CDR3 covers 12 residues. Here the CDR3 DNA reads TGCGCCAGCAGCCAAGGGACTTTTGAAGCTTTCTTT. It specifies CASSQGTFEAFF.

In this sample, this clonotype turned up many times. V and J are TRBV24-1 and TRBJ1-2; 7 bases align to TRBD1. Germline V lookup: CDR1 KGHDR, CDR2 SFDVKD. J was trimmed by 5 bases and V by 3 bases; bases with no gene match: 2. The CDR3 totals 13 residues. The CDR3 DNA is TGTGCCACCAGTGATGCGACAGGGTATGGCTACACCTTC. It is translated as CATSDATGYGYTF.

This clonotype was counted many times. The chain joins TRBV20-1 to TRBJ1-2; D gene ambiguous. From germline, CDR1 is DFQATT and CDR2 SNEGSKA (reference sequence). Trimming shortened V by 0 bases and J by 6 bases, and 11 bases separated the two germline ends. CDR3 length: 13 residues. The CDR3 loop reads CSARDRYVHGYTF. For the CDR3, the DNA is TGCAGTGCTAGAGATAGATACGTCCATGGCTACACCTTC.

This clonotype was picked up a small number of times. The chain uses TRBV20-1 and TRBJ1-5, with TRBD1 as a possible D gene (6 bases). The CDR3 runs 19 residues. Trimming took off 0 bases at V and 0 bases at J, with 21 bases between the two ends. Germline V lookup: CDR1 DFQATT, CDR2 SNEGSKA (reference sequence). CDR3 DNA sequence: TGCAGTGCTAGAGATCAGTTAGGAAGGGGGGGCCATAGCAATCAGCCCCAGCATTTT. It specifies CSARDQLGRGGHSNQPQHF.

This clonotype was observed many times. V and J are TRBV20-1 and TRBJ2-3, with 10 bases that match TRBD2. V was pared by 3 bases and J by 3 bases, with 6 bases of the junction left unmatched. This CDR3 spans 15 amino acids. Germline assignment: CDR1 DFQATT and CDR2 SNEGSKA (reference sequence). CDR3 DNA sequence: TGCAGTGCTAGGAGCGGGGGGGCCGTTACAGATACGCAGTATTTT. Encoded protein: CSARSGGAVTDTQYF.

This clonotype was found a few times. The chain uses TRBV4-1 and TRBJ2-1, with TRBD1 matching over 7 bases. The CDR3 is 17 amino acids. V dropped 0 bases and J dropped 0; count of bases not matched to a gene: 5. Germline lookup yields CDR1 MGHRA and CDR2 YSYEKL. The CDR3 coding sequence is TGCGCCAGCAGCCAAGAACCCGGACAGGCCTCCTACAATGAGCAGTTCTTC. Translating it yields CASSQEPGQASYNEQFF.

The rearrangement joins TRBV11-2 to TRBJ1-5; D remains unclear. The CDR3 runs to 14 residues. Germline CDR1 reads SGHAT; CDR2 reads FQNNGV. The germline V and J ends were trimmed by 5 bases and 7 bases, with 15 bases remaining between them. The CDR3 DNA is TGTGCCAGCAGCCCGACGGTCCGCCAGCAGCCCCAGCATTTT. Its protein is CASSPTVRQQPQHF. The full variable domain, rest sourced from reference TRBV11-2 and TRBJ1-5, is EAGVAQSPRYKIIEKRQSVAFWCNPISGHATLYWYQQILGQGPKLLIQFQNNGVVDDSQLPKDRFSAERLKGVDSTLKIQPAKLEDSAVYLCASSPTVRQQPQHFGDGTRLSIL.

This clonotype was observed a handful of times. The chain links TRBV10-3 to TRBJ2-7, with a possible D match to TRBD1 (5 bases). The CDR3 consists of 15 residues. Trimming shortened V by 3 bases and J by 7 bases, and 19 bases separated the two germline ends. CDR1 and CDR2 from the germline V gene are ENHRY and SYGVKD. The CDR3 here is CAISEDPRDPWEQYV. CDR3 coding DNA: TGTGCCATCAGTGAAGACCCCAGGGATCCTTGGGAGCAGTACGTC.

This clonotype was seen more than once but under ten times. V gene TRBV6-2 or TRBV6-3 combines with J gene TRBJ1-3; no firm D call. Germline V gives CDR1 MNHEY, CDR2 SVGEGT. The CDR3 length is 22 residues. The V and J ends lost 0 bases and 2 bases respectively, with 29 bases between them. CDR3 region: CASSYSSPNRWSYTETGNTIYF. CDR3 nucleotide sequence: TGTGCCAGCAGTTACTCGAGTCCTAACCGCTGGAGCTATACGGAGACTGGAAACACCATATATTTT.

This clonotype has a count of ten or more. V usage is TRBV5-6 and J usage is TRBJ2-2; 9 nucleotides match TRBD2. The V segment lost 0 bases and the J segment 4 bases; nucleotides outside the gene matches: 4. The CDR3 runs to 16 residues. Germline loops: CDR1 SGHDT, CDR2 YYEEEE. The CDR3 coding sequence is TGTGCCAGCAGCTTGGGACTAGCGGTCGGCACCGGGGAGCTGTTTTTT. Its protein is CASSLGLAVGTGELFF. Full variable domain (rest looked up from reference TRBV5-6 and TRBJ2-2): DAGVTQSPTHLIKTRGQQVTLRCSPKSGHDTVSWYQQALGQGPQFIFQYYEEEERQRGNFPDRFSGHQFPNYSSELNVNALLLGDSALYLCASSLGLAVGTGELFFGEGSRLTVL.

This clonotype was detected only a few times. The chain uses TRBV27 and TRBJ1-3, with 9 bases lining up with TRBD1. Germline V gene lookup returns CDR1 MNHEY and CDR2 SMNVEV (reference sequence). The trim removed 5 bases at V and 3 bases at J, leaving 8 bases unmatched. The CDR3 has 16 amino acids. The CDR3 here is CASSPQTGGNGNTIYF. The CDR3 DNA follows: TGTGCCAGCAGTCCCCAGACAGGGGGAAATGGAAACACCATATATTTT.

This rearrangement joins TRBV7-9 to TRBJ1-1, with TRBD1 matching over 10 bases. The V gene end was trimmed by 5 bases and the J gene end by 5 bases; junction bases not matched to a gene: 5. The CDR3 is 14 residues long. Germline V gene lookup returns CDR1 SEHNR and CDR2 FQNEAQ (reference sequence). The CDR3 loop reads CASSPGTGETEAFF. The CDR3 coding sequence is TGTGCCAGCAGCCCCGGGACAGGGGAGACTGAAGCTTTCTTT.

The V call is TRBV12-3 or TRBV12-4, the J call TRBJ2-1, with TRBD2 matching 9 bases. The CDR3 consists of 14 residues. The J segment lost 7 bases and the V segment lost 6 bases, leaving 7 bases of the junction unmatched. CDR3 bases: TGTGCCAGCAGAGGAGGACTAGCGAGGAATGAGCAGTTCTTC. Residues: CASRGGLARNEQFF.

This clonotype came up many times. The J gene is TRBJ1-1, the V gene TRBV20-1; 8 positions match TRBD1. Trimming removed 4 bases from V and 1 base from J; junction bases left unmatched: 5. This CDR3 is built from 14 residues. Germline CDR1 DFQATT, CDR2 SNEGSKA (reference sequence). CDR3 nucleotides: TGCAGTGCTATGACAGGGGTGGGGAACACTGAAGCTTTCTTT. Its protein product is CSAMTGVGNTEAFF.

J is TRBJ2-7 and V is TRBV4-1, with TRBD1 matching 8 bases. This CDR3 spans 17 amino acids. Trimming cost V 2 bases and J 3 bases; bases outside gene matches: 12. The germline gives CDR1 MGHRA, CDR2 YSYEKL. The CDR3 here is CASSQLDQGAPFYEQYV. In nucleotides, the CDR3 is TGCGCCAGCAGCCAATTAGACCAGGGGGCTCCCTTCTACGAGCAGTACGTC.

Only one count was recorded for this clonotype. A much larger clone differs by one base, so this may be a read error. J is TRBJ2-5 and V is TRBV20-1; D unclear. Germline V CDR1 and CDR2: DFQATT, SNEGSKA (reference sequence). Trimming took off 4 bases at V and 5 bases at J, with 8 bases between the two ends. The CDR3 is 11 amino acids. As DNA, the CDR3 is TGCAGTGCTAAGGAGTGTGAGACCCAGTACTTC. Translated, it gives CSAKECETQYF.

The DNA of the CDR3 is TGCGCCAGCAGCCCGGGACAGGGCGACCGGTTCTTC. Protein sequence: CASSPGQGDRFF. V is TRBV4-3 and J is TRBJ2-1, with 9 bases lining up with TRBD1. This CDR3 spans 12 amino acids. J was trimmed by 15 bases and V by 4 bases; bases with no gene match: 7. Germline loops: CDR1 LGHNA, CDR2 YSLEER.

This clonotype was seen only a few times. The J gene is TRBJ1-2, the V gene TRBV12-3 or TRBV12-4, with D perhaps TRBD1 (6 bases). The CDR3 has 15 amino acids. V lost 6 bases to trimming and J lost 8 bases, with 22 bases between them. CDR3 sequence reads: CASSPQGTLVKGYTF. CDR3 nucleotide sequence: TGTGCCAGCAGCCCTCAGGGGACCCTCGTAAAGGGCTACACCTTC.

This clonotype was seen at least ten times. This rearrangement joins TRBV5-1 to TRBJ2-2; the D gene could be TRBD1 or TRBD2 (5 bases each). Germline CDR1 SGHRS, CDR2 YFSETQ. CDR3 length equals 14 residues. V lost 5 bases to trimming and J lost 9 bases, with 17 bases between them. The CDR3 bases are TGCGCCAGCAGGGTCAGTTCAGGGACCCGGGAGCTGTTTTTT. Residues: CASRVSSGTRELFF.

This clonotype was observed many times. This sequence joins TRBV6-5 and TRBJ2-7, with 9 positions matching TRBD1. This CDR3 is 14 amino acids long. Germline CDR1 MNHEY, CDR2 SVGAGI. V lost 6 bases and J lost 5; bases outside the gene matches: 8. CDR3 in amino acids: CASRARDRVNEQYV. The CDR3 DNA reads as TGTGCCAGCAGGGCCCGGGACAGGGTAAACGAGCAGTACGTC.

This clonotype turned up a few times. The chain uses TRBV6-1 and TRBJ2-7, with 8 bases identical to TRBD2. Germline-derived CDR1 and CDR2 are MNHNS and SASEGT. Germline trimming cut 5 bases from V and 5 bases from J; bases unmatched to any gene: 14. This CDR3 comprises 16 residues. The CDR3 DNA sequence: TGTGCCAGCAGTACACCTGGGCGGGGGGTGGGGCACGAGCAGTACTTC. Amino acid sequence: CASSTPGRGVGHEQYF.

This clonotype was detected many times. The chain recombines TRBV6-1 with TRBJ1-4, with 8 positions matching TRBD1. CDR1 is MNHNS, CDR2 SASEGT, per germline. The junction had 7 bases not matched to a gene; V was cut back by 8 bases and J by 8 bases. There are 13 residues in the CDR3. The CDR3 DNA reads as TGTGCCAGCCAGGACAGGGTCGGCGAAAAACTGTTTTTT. It is translated as CASQDRVGEKLFF.

In this sample, this clonotype turned up many times. This sequence joins TRBV6-5 and TRBJ2-3; 9 bases fit TRBD2. Germline CDR1 is MNHEY and CDR2 is SVGAGI. The CDR3 has 16 amino acids. The V and J ends lost 2 bases and 6 bases, in that order; junction bases with no gene match: 9. The CDR3 sequence is CASSYGWSGGLDTQYF. CDR3 DNA: TGTGCCAGCAGTTACGGGTGGAGCGGGGGGTTGGATACGCAGTATTTT.

This clonotype has a count of ten or more. The J gene is TRBJ2-7, the V gene TRBV20-1, with 12 bases identical to TRBD2. CDR1 and CDR2 (germline): DFQATT, SNEGSKA (reference sequence). J was trimmed by 7 bases and V by 5 bases; bases with no gene match: 6. The CDR3 extends over 13 amino acids. The CDR3 DNA follows: TGCAGTGCTGGACTAGCGGGGAAGAGGGAGCAGTACTTC. Protein product: CSAGLAGKREQYF.

At least ten counts were recorded for this clonotype. This rearrangement joins TRBV9 to TRBJ2-1; D may match TRBD1 or TRBD2 (6 bases each). Deletions cut 2 bases from V and 8 bases from J, with 8 bases between. This CDR3 is 12 amino acids long. Germline V gene lookup returns CDR1 SGDLS and CDR2 YYNGEE. The CDR3 bases are TGTGCCAGCAGCGTGGGGGGCGATGAGCAGTTCTTC. Its protein product is CASSVGGDEQFF.